A single sample gave rise to the 21 T cell receptor beta chains below, sequenced in a study of blood T cells in healthy people across ages. A second 7 to 11 cycle PCR used barcoded and J-beta primers. TCRdb analysed the 5' RACE reads with MiXCR anew, one entry per CDR3 protein. Among around 870,000 distinct CDR3 sequences listed, around 30% were seen once. The sample comprised blood. Every receptor here comes from a woman aged 80 or over in good health.

In the case of this clonotype: A much larger clone differs from this one at a single base, so this may be a read error. The rearrangement joins TRBV6-5 to TRBJ2-5, with 7 bases matching TRBD2. Germline-derived CDR1 and CDR2 are MNHEY and SVGAGI. CDR3 size: 15 residues. The J segment lost 11 bases and the V segment lost 2 bases, leaving 14 bases of the junction unmatched. The chain's CDR3 is CASSYRARGVNEQYF. The CDR3 coding sequence is TGTGCCAGCAGTTACCGGGCTCGGGGGGTAAATGAGCAGTACTTC.

This clonotype came up a few times. V is TRBV7-8 and J is TRBJ1-2; TRBD1 matches at 8 bases. The length of the CDR3 is 14 residues. Per germline, CDR1 SGHVS and CDR2 FQNEAQ. With 7 bases clipped from V and 3 bases from J, the junction kept 7 bases outside the gene matches. CDR3 loop: CASKRQGTDYGYTF. The DNA for the CDR3 is TGTGCCAGCAAAAGACAGGGGACAGACTATGGCTACACCTTC.

This clonotype was detected only a few times. This may come from a read error, since a much larger clone is one base off. V is TRBV29-1 and J is TRBJ1-4; tentative D call: TRBD1 (5 bases). CDR1 and CDR2 (germline): SQVTM, ANQGSEA. The length of the CDR3 is 12 residues. V dropped 7 bases and J dropped 2 bases, with 8 bases sitting between them. This chain's CDR3 is CSGGVTNEKLFF. Written as DNA, the CDR3 is TGCAGCGGGGGGGTGACTAATGAAAAACTGTTTTTT.

This clonotype was counted at least ten times. This chain connects TRBV12-3 or TRBV12-4 to TRBJ1-4; 7 bases are shared with TRBD1. The CDR3 sequence is 15 residues long. The V gene end was trimmed by 3 bases and the J gene end by 3 bases; junction bases not matched to a gene: 4. The CDR3 coding sequence is TGTGCCAGCAGTTTCTCCGGGACAGCTAATGAAAAACTGTTTTTT. This sequence encodes CASSFSGTANEKLFF.

On this clonotype itself: A read error is possible here, since a much larger clone lies one base away. The chain has TRBV12-3 or TRBV12-4 and TRBJ2-3; 8 bases align to TRBD2. The CDR3 extends over 15 amino acids. The CDR3 region is CASSFGGGITDAQYF. The CDR3 DNA reads TGTGCCAGCAGTTTTGGCGGGGGGATCACAGATGCGCAGTATTTT.

The chain is built from TRBV6-1 and TRBJ1-1; 7 bases map to TRBD1. The CDR3 is made up of 13 amino acids. The junction had 7 bases not matched to a gene; V was cut back by 6 bases and J by 6 bases. Germline CDR1 is MNHNS and CDR2 is SASEGT. The DNA for the CDR3 is TGTGCCAGCAGCGCCAGGCAGGGGGCTGAAGCTTTCTTT. Translated, it gives CASSARQGAEAFF.

A note on this clonotype: One base away lies a much larger clone, so this may be a sequencing read error. This chain links TRBV7-9 with TRBJ2-7, with 7 bases aligning to TRBD2. Germline CDR1 SEHNR, CDR2 FQNEAQ (reference sequence). V shed 8 bases, J shed 10 bases, and the junction held 17 bases outside the gene matches. The CDR3 sequence is 14 residues long. Written as DNA, the CDR3 is TGTGCCAGCGGGGCTGGGAGGGGCGAAGAGGCCCAGTACTTC. The encoded protein is CASGAGRGEEAQYF.

In this sample, this clonotype turned up many times. V is TRBV5-5 and J is TRBJ1-5; D remains unclear. V was trimmed by 3 bases and J by 0 bases, leaving 7 bases between them. The CDR3 totals 14 residues. Germline V gene sequence: CDR1 SGHKS, CDR2 YYEKEE (reference sequence). Written as DNA, the CDR3 is TGTGCCAGCAGCTCCACCAATAGCAATCAGCCCCAGCATTTT. This sequence encodes CASSSTNSNQPQHF.

This clonotype was picked up many times. The chain couples TRBV6-2 or TRBV6-3 to TRBJ1-5, with 9 bases fitting TRBD1. Germline CDR1 reads MNHEY; CDR2 reads SVGEGT. Losses at the gene ends were 0 bases for V and 7 bases for J; bases not matched to a gene: 4. The CDR3 is 15 residues long. CDR3 in DNA: TGTGCCAGCAGTTACTCGGGACAGGGCTGGCAGCCCCAGCATTTT. This translates into CASSYSGQGWQPQHF.

The chain has TRBV12-3 or TRBV12-4 and TRBJ1-5; tentatively, D is TRBD1 (5 bases). Trimming left V 2 bases short and J 9 bases short, with 5 bases between. The CDR3 consists of 11 residues. The CDR3 DNA is TGTGCCAGCAGTTTAAGGGGGCCCCAGCATTTT. Encoded protein: CASSLRGPQHF.

The chain joins TRBV7-2 to TRBJ2-1; the match to TRBD2 covers 10 bases. Germline CDR1 SGHTA, CDR2 FQGNSA. J was trimmed by 8 bases and V by 7 bases; bases with no gene match: 11. CDR3 length: 15 residues. CDR3 protein: CASTHESGGAYEQFF. DNA of the CDR3: TGTGCCAGCACTCACGAGAGCGGGGGGGCGTATGAGCAGTTCTTC.

The sample holds a few counts of this clonotype. A much bigger clone sits one base away, suggesting this may be a read error. V is TRBV7-2 and J is TRBJ2-3, with 7 bases matching TRBD1. Germline values: CDR1 SGHTA, CDR2 FQGNSA. The CDR3 sequence is 14 residues long. Trimming removed 4 bases from V and 2 bases from J; junction bases left unmatched: 3. This CDR3 is CASSSTGFTDTQYF. DNA of the CDR3: TGTGCCAGCAGCTCGACAGGGTTCACAGATACGCAGTATTTT. Complete variable domain (other parts from reference TRBV7-2 and TRBJ2-3): GAGVSQSPSNKVTEKGKDVELRCDPISGHTALYWYRQSLGQGLEFLIYFQGNSAPDKSGLPSDRFSAERTGGSVSTLTIQRTQQEDSAVYLCASSSTGFTDTQYFGPGTRLTVL.

This clonotype was seen repeatedly, ten times or more. This chain joins TRBV6-1 and TRBJ2-7; 7 bases fit TRBD2. This CDR3 has 16 amino acids. V gave up 7 bases and J gave up 2 bases; unmatched junction bases: 14. Germline loops: CDR1 MNHNS, CDR2 SASEGT. For the CDR3, the DNA is TGTGCCAGCATTAACCTCCTCCGGGACTACACCTACGAGCAGTACTTC. Amino acids: CASINLLRDYTYEQYF.

Concerning this clonotype itself: One junction end does not reproduce the germline sequence, and a read error may be involved. J is TRBJ2-3 and V is TRBV12-3 or TRBV12-4; TRBD2 matches 7 bases. The CDR3 covers 16 residues. The CDR3 bases are TGTGCCAGCAGATTAGCGGGTCTCCAACGAACAGATACGCAGTATTTT. This gives the protein CASRLAGLQRTDTQYF.

This rearrangement joins TRBV14 to TRBJ2-3; D may match TRBD1 or TRBD2 (6 bases each). CDR1 SGHDN and CDR2 FVKESK come from the germline V gene. This CDR3 is 15 amino acids long. The V and J ends lost 3 bases and 3 bases respectively, with 13 bases between them. The CDR3 DNA reads TGTGCCAGCAGCCAGTGGGGGGCGATAACAGATACGCAGTATTTT. Amino acids: CASSQWGAITDTQYF.

This clonotype was counted at least ten times. CDR3 in amino acids: CASSSRLAGSEQFF. For the CDR3, the DNA is TGTGCCAGCAGCTCTAGACTAGCCGGGAGTGAGCAGTTCTTC. This sequence joins TRBV7-2 and TRBJ2-1; TRBD2 matches 7 bases. V shed 4 bases and J 9 bases; nucleotides not matched to a gene: 9. The CDR3 extends over 14 amino acids. CDR1 is SGHTA and CDR2 is FQGNSA in the germline V gene.

Note on this clonotype: It is likely a read error, because the conserved phenylalanine at the end of the CDR3 is missing. It is unclear where the CDR3 begins or ends on the DNA, so no DNA is shown, and the CDR3 is as TCRdb lists it. This CDR3 reads CASSTASGPSTDTEYS. The chain is built from TRBV12-3 or TRBV12-4 and TRBJ2-3; the table's D call TRBD2 went unverified against the DNA. The CDR3 comprises 16 residues, both ends counted.

This clonotype is medium-sized. V usage is TRBV10-3 and J usage is TRBJ2-5; D not resolved. The CDR3 length is 14 residues. V was trimmed by 0 bases and J by 4 bases, leaving 9 bases between them. Germline loops: CDR1 ENHRY, CDR2 SYGVKD. The CDR3 DNA follows: TGTGCCATCAGTGAGTCGCAGGCAGGAGAGACCCAGTACTTC. Translated: CAISESQAGETQYF.

This clonotype was observed at least ten times. The gene calls are TRBV6-5 and TRBJ2-3; 12 positions match TRBD1. Per the germline V gene, CDR1 is MNHEY and CDR2 is SVGAGI. The CDR3 has 16 amino acids. V lost 2 bases to trimming and J lost 3 bases; unmatched junction nucleotides: 3. In DNA, the CDR3 is TGTGCCAGCAGTTACGGGGACAGGGGGCTGACAGATACGCAGTATTTT. This gives the protein CASSYGDRGLTDTQYF.

The genes are TRBV7-2 and TRBJ2-1, with D possibly TRBD2 on 5 matching bases. V was shortened by 3 bases and J by 10 bases, with 19 bases between the two germline ends. The CDR3 spans 15 residues. Germline CDR1 and CDR2: SGHTA and FQGNSA. Here the CDR3 reads CASSFGILQWGEQFF. CDR3 coding DNA: TGTGCCAGCAGCTTCGGGATTTTACAGTGGGGAGAGCAGTTCTTC.

J is TRBJ2-3 and V is TRBV14, with 8 bases matching TRBD2. Germline CDR1 and CDR2: SGHDN and FVKESK. V dropped 4 bases and J dropped 2; count of bases not matched to a gene: 8. This CDR3 has 16 residues. CDR3 protein: CASSLRISGATDTQYF. The CDR3 DNA follows: TGTGCCAGCAGCCTTAGGATTAGCGGGGCCACAGATACGCAGTATTTT. Looking up the rest from reference TRBV14 and TRBJ2-3 gives the full variable domain: EAGVTQFPSHSVIEKGQTVTLRCDPISGHDNLYWYRRVMGKEIKFLLHFVKESKQDESGMPNNRFLAERTGGTYSTLKVQPAELEDSGVYFCASSLRISGATDTQYFGPGTRLTVL.